The TCR beta chain under discussion was sequenced for a study of blood T cell repertoires in COVID-19. Clones were sequenced by immunoSEQ multiplex PCR, and TCRdb holds only the in-frame ones, with some missing. The table lists 250,000 or so clones, about 87% of them singletons. V was clipped by 4 bases and J by 8 bases; unmatched bases: 16. Germline V gene data show CDR1 as SGHRS and CDR2 as YFSETQ. The CDR3 runs to 17 residues. The source is a woman aged 60 to 75 with COVID-19, enrolled during active disease. The sample comprised peripheral blood. The gene calls are TRBV5-1 and TRBJ2-2, with 8 bases matching TRBD2. DNA for the CDR3: TGCGCCAGCAGCCAACAACCACTAGCGGAGCGAAGGGGGGAGCTGTTTTTT. The encoded protein is CASSQQPLAERRGELFF.